The source of this TCR beta chain is a study of Ad26.COV2.S vaccination and SARS-CoV-2 variants. Per the germline V gene, CDR1 is ENHRY and CDR2 is SYGVKD. The CDR3 is 15 residues long. V gave up 8 bases and J gave up 3 bases, with 19 bases separating them. Produced via immunoSEQ multiplex PCR; TCRdb's table is partial and in-frame only. The profile shows 350,000 to 400,000 clones, about nine tenths of them singletons. This clone was recorded once. Treatment specified: about 20 received Ad26.COV2.S at low or high dose, single or two shots; 5 received placebo; per-sample allocation not given. The samples were gathered on day 63 after the first injection of vaccine or placebo.

The chain links TRBV10-3 to TRBJ1-1, with a possible D match to TRBD1 (6 bases). The TCR sequence derives from a person between 18 and 60 years old who received the Ad26.COV2.S COVID-19 vaccine or a placebo. The sequenced sample was peripheral blood, obtained in a trial of Ad26.COV2.S vaccine versus placebo. CDR3 coding DNA: TGTGCCATCGCGCAGGGGAAATGGAGTGACACTGAAGCTTTCTTT. Its protein is CAIAQGKWSDTEAFF.